This T cell receptor beta chain comes out of a study of read filtering for tumor transcriptome and immune sequencing. Study summary: Revised staging placed fewer than ten patients in R-ISS I, around 15 in II, roughly 7 in III. Whole-transcriptome libraries were prepared after DNase treatment.

V lost 4 bases, J lost 9 bases, and 12 bases stayed unmatched. The CDR3 totals 14 residues. Per the germline V gene, CDR1 is SGHDT and CDR2 is YYEEEE. At the time of active disease, bone marrow was collected from every patient. Study outcomes and limitations: This fraction held mixed bone marrow immune cells after CD138-negative sorting.

Molecular barcoded adaptors covering alpha/delta and beta/gamma chains were used on 400 ng RNA. Each CDR3 protein gets one entry after TCRdb re-called the reads with MiXCR. The sample consists of 45,000 to 50,000 distinct CDR3 sequences, around 12% of them appearing once. A remark on this clonotype: The antigen is unknown.

The chain uses TRBV5-6 and TRBJ2-7; TRBD2 matches 8 bases. This receptor was taken from a donor aged 40 or over with multiple myeloma. The sequencing input was a population of CD138-negative cells sorted from bone marrow. CDR3 in amino acids: CASSPRGGLRGQYF. For the CDR3, the DNA is TGTGCCAGCAGCCCCCGGGGGGGCCTACGAGGGCAGTACTTC.